This TCR beta chain was recovered during a study of blood T cell repertoires in COVID-19. Study-wide context: Samples came from the United States, Italy and Spain, spanning acute and convalescent COVID-19. T cells, B-cell-depleted T cells, or PBMCs provided the cDNA or gDNA that served as material.

CDR1 and CDR2 (germline): MNHEY, SMNVEV (reference sequence). Deletions cut 5 bases from V and 4 bases from J, with 12 bases between. This CDR3 spans 13 amino acids. In the authors' workflow: Scientists estimated how many nucleated cells there were by amplifying reference gene primers. Assay used: immunoSEQ multiplex PCR; TCRdb lists only in-frame clones, some missing. Clone size and the V and J calls come from that table; the DNA yielded D and trimming. There are 150,000 to 200,000 clones in the sample; approximately 86% occur only once, and 2.1% lies in the top ten. The TCR was taken from a man aged 65 to 79 with active or convalescent COVID-19. The sample was peripheral blood. The chain couples TRBV27 to TRBJ2-7; D is undetermined. The CDR3 nucleotides are TGTGCCAGCAGTCCCCCGTATTCTTACGAGCAGTACTTC. Its translation is CASSPPYSYEQYF.